The clone carrying this TCR beta chain came up many times. Its specificity is unknown. These data are taken from a study of T cells after yellow fever vaccination. Findings and caveats of the study: Post-booster reappearance was seen for most primary-vaccination clones (roughly 96% CD4, 80% to 90% CD8). The secondary response was weaker, and its peak arrived faster, on day 5 versus 15. Contaminating bulk clonotypes could be abundant in FACS-sorted repertoires.

CDR1 and CDR2 (germline): SQVTM, ANQGSEA. J gave up 0 bases and V 5 bases, and 6 bases lay outside the gene matches. The CDR3 consists of 15 residues. As TCR cDNA was made by 5'RACE template switching, a universal primer site and UMIs were added. MiXCR, run by TCRdb on the 5' RACE reads, gives a single entry per CDR3 protein. The top ten hold 0.55% to 0.7% of the sample, which has about 150,000 distinct CDR3 sequences, approximately 6.6% seen once. The sequences come from CD4+ T cells sorted from PBMCs, collected 10 days after the yellow fever booster vaccination. The V gene is TRBV29-1, the J gene TRBJ2-2; 7 nucleotides match TRBD1. This sequence originates from a man aged 30 to 45 who received the YFV17D yellow fever vaccine. The DNA of the CDR3 is TGCAGCGTTAACAGGGGCCCCGCGAACACCGGGGAGCTGTTTTTT. Its protein product is CSVNRGPANTGELFF.